This T cell receptor beta chain was recovered during a study of T cell responses to AZD1222 COVID-19 vaccine. At the level of the study: Pooled in the analysis were second doses at about 4 or about 12 weeks.

V was trimmed by 3 bases and J by 4 bases, leaving 9 bases between them. The CDR3 length is 13 residues. CDR1 MDHEN and CDR2 SYDVKM come from the germline V gene. The method was immunoSEQ multiplex PCR; TCRdb's version includes in-frame clones alone and lacks a portion of them. The sample holds roughly 120,000 clones, about 90% seen once. This specimen consisted of peripheral blood, obtained on day 0 of AZD1222 vaccination. The TCR sequence derives from an adult in good health. The rearrangement joins TRBV28 to TRBJ1-2, with D possibly TRBD1 on 5 matching bases. CDR3 sequence reads: CASSLRQGYGYTF. CDR3 nucleotide sequence: TGTGCCAGCAGTTTGAGGCAGGGCTATGGCTACACCTTC.